This T cell receptor beta chain originates from a study of blood T cell repertoires in COVID-19. In terms of age and location, participants ranged from roughly 18 to 100 years and lived in around 22 US areas. Clinical history reported by participants formed the basis on which cohorts were assigned. Two negative PCRs, clearance, or symptom resolution were required of recovered Cohort 3 donors. The V gene's germline CDR1 is SGDLS and CDR2 YYNGEE. This CDR3 contains 18 residues. Trimming removed 4 bases from V and 0 bases from J; junction bases left unmatched: 13. Study processing details: Researchers report that nucleated cell counts were estimated from reference gene primer amplification. TCRdb keeps only in-frame clones here, not all; method: immunoSEQ multiplex PCR. V and J calls plus clone size are reproduced from that table; the DNA served to infer D and trimming. The data contain around 200,000 clones, approximately 84% of them singletons.

The V call is TRBV9, the J call TRBJ1-5, with 7 positions matching TRBD1. What was sequenced was PBMCs or T cells enriched from blood (not recorded which). The receptor's source is a woman aged 30 to 39 who had recovered from COVID-19. Written as DNA, the CDR3 is TGTGCCAGCAGCCCCAGGTCCTGGGGACAGCATAGCAATCAGCCCCAGCATTTT. This encodes CASSPRSWGQHSNQPQHF. Combining the CDR3 with reference TRBV9 and TRBJ1-5 gives the whole variable domain DSGVTQTPKHLITATGQRVTLRCSPRSGDLSVYWYQQSLDQGLQFLIQYYNGEERAKGNILERFSAQQFPDLHSELNLSSLELGDSALYFCASSPRSWGQHSNQPQHFGDGTRLSIL.